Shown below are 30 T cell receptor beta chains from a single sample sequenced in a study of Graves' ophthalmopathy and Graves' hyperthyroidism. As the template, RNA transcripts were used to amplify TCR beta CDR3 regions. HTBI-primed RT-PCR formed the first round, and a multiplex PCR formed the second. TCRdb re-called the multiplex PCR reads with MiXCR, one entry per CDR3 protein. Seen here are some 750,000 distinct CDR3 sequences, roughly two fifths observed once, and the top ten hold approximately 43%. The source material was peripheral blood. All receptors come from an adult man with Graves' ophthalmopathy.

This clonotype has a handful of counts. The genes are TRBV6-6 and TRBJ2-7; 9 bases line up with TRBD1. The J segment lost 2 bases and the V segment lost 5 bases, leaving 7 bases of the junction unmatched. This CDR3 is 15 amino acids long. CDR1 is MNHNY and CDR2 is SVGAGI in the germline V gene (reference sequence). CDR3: CASSDEDRGAYEQYF. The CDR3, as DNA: TGTGCCAGCAGTGATGAGGACAGGGGTGCCTACGAGCAGTACTTC.

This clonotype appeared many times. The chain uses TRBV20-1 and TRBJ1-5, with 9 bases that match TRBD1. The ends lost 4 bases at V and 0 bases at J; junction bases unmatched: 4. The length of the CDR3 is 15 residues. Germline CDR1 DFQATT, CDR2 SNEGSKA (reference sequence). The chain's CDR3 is CSAKQGANSNQPQHF. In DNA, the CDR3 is TGCAGTGCTAAACAGGGGGCCAATAGCAATCAGCCCCAGCATTTT.

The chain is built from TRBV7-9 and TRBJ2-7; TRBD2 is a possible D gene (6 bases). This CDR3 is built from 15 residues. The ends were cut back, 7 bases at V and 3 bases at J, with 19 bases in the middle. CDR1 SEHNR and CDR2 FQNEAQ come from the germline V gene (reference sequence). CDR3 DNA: TGTGCCAGCAAGCCAGGGAGGAATCTCCTCTACGAGCAGTACTTC. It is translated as CASKPGRNLLYEQYF.

CDR3: CATSSERETQYF. CDR3 coding DNA: TGTGCCACCAGCAGTGAAAGAGAGACCCAGTACTTC. V usage is TRBV15 and J usage is TRBJ2-5; D remains ambiguous. The CDR3 covers 12 residues. Between the trimmed V and J ends, which lost 3 bases and 4 bases, there was a span of 6 bases. Germline values: CDR1 LNHNV, CDR2 YYDKDF (reference sequence). Supplemented by reference TRBV15 and TRBJ2-5, the full variable domain reads DAMVIQNPRYQVTQFGKPVTLSCSQTLNHNVMYWYQQKSSQAPKLLFHYYDKDFNNEADTPDNFQSRRPNTSFCFLDIRSPGLGDTAMYLCATSSERETQYFGPGTRLLVL.

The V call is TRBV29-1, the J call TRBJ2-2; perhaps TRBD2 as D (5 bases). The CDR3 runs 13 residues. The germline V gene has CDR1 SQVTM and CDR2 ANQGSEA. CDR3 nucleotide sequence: TGCAGTCAGTTGGGAGAGAACACCGGGGAGCTGTTTTTT. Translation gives CSQLGENTGELFF.

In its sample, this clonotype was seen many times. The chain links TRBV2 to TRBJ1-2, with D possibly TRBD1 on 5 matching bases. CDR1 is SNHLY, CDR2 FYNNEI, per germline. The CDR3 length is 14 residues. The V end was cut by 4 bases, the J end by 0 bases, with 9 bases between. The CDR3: CASSGDETNYGYTF. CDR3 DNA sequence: TGTGCCAGCAGTGGGGACGAAACTAACTATGGCTACACCTTC.

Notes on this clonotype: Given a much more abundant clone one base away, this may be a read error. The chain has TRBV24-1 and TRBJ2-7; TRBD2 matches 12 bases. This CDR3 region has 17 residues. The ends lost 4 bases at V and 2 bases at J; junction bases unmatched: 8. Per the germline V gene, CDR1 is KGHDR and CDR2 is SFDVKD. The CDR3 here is CATSDPGLAGITYEQYF. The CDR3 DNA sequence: TGTGCCACCAGTGACCCGGGACTAGCGGGTATAACCTACGAGCAGTACTTC.

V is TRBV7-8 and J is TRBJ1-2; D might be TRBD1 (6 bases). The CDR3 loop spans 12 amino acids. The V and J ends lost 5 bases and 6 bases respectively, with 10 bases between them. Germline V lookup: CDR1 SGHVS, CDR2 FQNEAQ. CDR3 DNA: TGTGCCAGCAGCCGGACAGCAAATGGCTACACCTTC. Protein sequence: CASSRTANGYTF.

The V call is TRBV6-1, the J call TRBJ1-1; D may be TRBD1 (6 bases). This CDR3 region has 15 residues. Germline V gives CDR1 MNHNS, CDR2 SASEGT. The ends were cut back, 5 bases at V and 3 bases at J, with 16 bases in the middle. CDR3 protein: CASSYSTGSYTEAFF. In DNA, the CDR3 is TGTGCCAGCAGTTACTCCACAGGGTCGTACACTGAAGCTTTCTTT.

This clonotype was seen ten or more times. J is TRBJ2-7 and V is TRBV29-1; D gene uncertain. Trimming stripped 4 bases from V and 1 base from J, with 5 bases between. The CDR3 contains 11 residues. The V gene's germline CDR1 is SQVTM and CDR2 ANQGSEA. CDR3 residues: CSVAESYEQYF. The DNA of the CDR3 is TGCAGCGTTGCAGAGTCCTACGAGCAGTACTTC.

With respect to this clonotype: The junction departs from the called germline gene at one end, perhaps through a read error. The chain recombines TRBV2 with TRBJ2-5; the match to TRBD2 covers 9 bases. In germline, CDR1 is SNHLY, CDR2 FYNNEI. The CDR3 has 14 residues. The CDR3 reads CASSQAGGQETQCF. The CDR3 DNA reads TGTGCCAGCAGCCAGGCGGGGGGGCAAGAGACCCAGTGCTTC.

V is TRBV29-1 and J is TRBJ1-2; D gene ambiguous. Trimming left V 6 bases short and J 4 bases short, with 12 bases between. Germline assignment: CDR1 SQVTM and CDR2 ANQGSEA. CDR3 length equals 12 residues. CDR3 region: CSVERWVYGYTF. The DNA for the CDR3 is TGCAGCGTAGAGCGGTGGGTCTATGGCTACACCTTC.

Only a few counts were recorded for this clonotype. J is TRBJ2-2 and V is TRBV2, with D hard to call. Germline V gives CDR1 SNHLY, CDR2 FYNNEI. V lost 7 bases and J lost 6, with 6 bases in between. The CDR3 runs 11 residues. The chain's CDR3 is CASKGAGELFF. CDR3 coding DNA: TGTGCCAGCAAGGGCGCCGGGGAGCTGTTTTTT.

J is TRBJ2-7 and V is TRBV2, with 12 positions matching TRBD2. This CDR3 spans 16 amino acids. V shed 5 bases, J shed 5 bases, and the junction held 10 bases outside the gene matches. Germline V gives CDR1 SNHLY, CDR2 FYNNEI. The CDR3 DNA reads TGTGCCAGCAGTCCCAGAAGACTAGCGGGAGTAGACGAGCAGTACTTC. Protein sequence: CASSPRRLAGVDEQYF.

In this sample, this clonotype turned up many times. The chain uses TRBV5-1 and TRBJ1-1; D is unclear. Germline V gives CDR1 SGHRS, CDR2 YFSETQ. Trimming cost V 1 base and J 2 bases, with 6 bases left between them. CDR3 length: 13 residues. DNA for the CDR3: TGCGCCAGCAGCTTGTCAAGTAACACTGAAGCTTTCTTT. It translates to CASSLSSNTEAFF.

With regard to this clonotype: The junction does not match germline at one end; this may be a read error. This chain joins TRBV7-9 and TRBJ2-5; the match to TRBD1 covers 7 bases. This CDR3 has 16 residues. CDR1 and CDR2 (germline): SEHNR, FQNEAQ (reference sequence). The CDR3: CASSLFFPQGDETQDF. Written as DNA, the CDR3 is TGTGCCAGCAGCTTATTCTTCCCGCAGGGGGACGAGACCCAGGACTTC. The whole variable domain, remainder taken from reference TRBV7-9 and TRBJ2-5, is DTGVSQNPRHKITKRGQNVTFRCDPISEHNRLYWYRQTLGQGPEFLTYFQNEAQLEKSRLLSDRFSAERPKGSFSTLEIQRTEQGDSAMYLCASSLFFPQGDETQDFGPGTRLLVL.

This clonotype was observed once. The CDR3 DNA is TGTGCCAGCAGTGCTAGAATGGGGGGGCGAGAGACCCAGTACTTC. The encoded protein is CASSARMGGRETQYF. The chain has TRBV7-6 and TRBJ2-5; a weak D match, TRBD2 (7 bases). CDR3 length: 15 residues. Per germline, CDR1 SGHVS and CDR2 FNYEAQ. The ends were cut back, 6 bases at V and 4 bases at J, with 18 bases in the middle. Complete variable domain (other parts from reference TRBV7-6 and TRBJ2-5): GAGVSQSPRYKVTKRGQDVALRCDPISGHVSLYWYRQALGQGPEFLTYFNYEAQQDKSGLPNDRFSAERPEGSISTLTIQRTEQRDSAMYRCASSARMGGRETQYFGPGTRLLVL.

CDR3 sequence reads: CASSLEINTGELFF. In nucleotides, the CDR3 is TGTGCCAGCAGTTTAGAGATAAACACCGGGGAGCTGTTTTTT. The V and J genes are TRBV25-1 and TRBJ2-2; D unresolved. Trimming cost V 5 bases and J 2 bases, with 9 bases left between them. The CDR3 covers 14 residues. Per the germline V gene, CDR1 is MGHDK and CDR2 is SYGVNS.

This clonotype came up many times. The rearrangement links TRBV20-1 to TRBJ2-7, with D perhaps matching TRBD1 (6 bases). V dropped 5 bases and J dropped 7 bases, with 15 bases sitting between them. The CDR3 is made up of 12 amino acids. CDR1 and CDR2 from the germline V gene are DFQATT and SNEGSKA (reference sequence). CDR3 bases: TGCAGTGCTTGGCCCCAGGGGATAGAGCAGTACTTC. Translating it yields CSAWPQGIEQYF.

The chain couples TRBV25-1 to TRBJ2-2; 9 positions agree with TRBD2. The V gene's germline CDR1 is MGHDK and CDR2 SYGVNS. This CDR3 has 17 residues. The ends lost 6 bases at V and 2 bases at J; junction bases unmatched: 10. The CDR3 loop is CASSVSGSGRNTGELFF. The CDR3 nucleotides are TGTGCCAGCAGCGTATCCGGTAGCGGGAGAAACACCGGGGAGCTGTTTTTT.

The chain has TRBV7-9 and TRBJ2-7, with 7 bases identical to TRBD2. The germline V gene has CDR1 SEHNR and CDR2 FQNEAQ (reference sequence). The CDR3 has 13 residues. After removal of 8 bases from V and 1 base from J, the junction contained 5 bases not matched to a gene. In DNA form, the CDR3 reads TGTGCCAGCTCCGGGGGGTTTTCCTACGAGCAGTACTTC. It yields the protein CASSGGFSYEQYF.

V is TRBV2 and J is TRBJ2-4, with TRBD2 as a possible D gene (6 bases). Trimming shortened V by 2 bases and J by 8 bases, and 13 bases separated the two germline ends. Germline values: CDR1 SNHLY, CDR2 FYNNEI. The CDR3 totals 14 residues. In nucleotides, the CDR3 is TGTGCCAGCAGTGAATCGGAGGTAGCGGACATTCAGTACTTC. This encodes CASSESEVADIQYF. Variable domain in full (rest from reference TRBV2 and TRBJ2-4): EPEVTQTPSHQVTQMGQEVILRCVPISNHLYFYWYRQILGQKVEFLVSFYNNEISEKSEIFDDQFSVERPDGSNFTLKIRSTKLEDSAMYFCASSESEVADIQYFGAGTRLSVL.

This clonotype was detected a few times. CDR3 DNA: TGCGCCAGCAGCCGGGATTCGCGGGGCTACACCTTC. Translation gives CASSRDSRGYTF. The chain couples TRBV5-1 to TRBJ1-2; no definite D call. This CDR3 region has 12 residues. The V end lost 4 bases, the J end lost 8 bases, and 12 bases lay between the germline ends. CDR1 is SGHRS and CDR2 is YFSETQ in the germline V gene.

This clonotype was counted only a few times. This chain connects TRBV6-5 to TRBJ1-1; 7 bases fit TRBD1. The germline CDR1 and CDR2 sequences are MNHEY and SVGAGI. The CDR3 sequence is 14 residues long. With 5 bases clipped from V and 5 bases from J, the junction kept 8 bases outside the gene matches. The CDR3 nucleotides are TGTGCCAGCAGTCAGACAGGGTATGGGACTGAAGCTTTCTTT. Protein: CASSQTGYGTEAFF.

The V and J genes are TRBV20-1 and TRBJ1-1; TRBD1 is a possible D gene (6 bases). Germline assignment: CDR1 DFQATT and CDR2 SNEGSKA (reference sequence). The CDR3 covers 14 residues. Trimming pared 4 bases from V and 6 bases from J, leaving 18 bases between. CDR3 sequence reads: CSANRPGGLAEAFF. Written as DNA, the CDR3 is TGCAGTGCTAACCGACCGGGGGGCCTCGCTGAAGCTTTCTTT.

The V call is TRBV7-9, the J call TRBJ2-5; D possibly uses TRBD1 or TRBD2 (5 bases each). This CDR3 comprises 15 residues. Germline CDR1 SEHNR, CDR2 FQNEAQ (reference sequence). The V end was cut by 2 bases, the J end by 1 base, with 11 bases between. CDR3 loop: CASSLRKGTQETQYF. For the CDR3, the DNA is TGTGCCAGCAGCTTAAGGAAGGGGACCCAAGAGACCCAGTACTTC.

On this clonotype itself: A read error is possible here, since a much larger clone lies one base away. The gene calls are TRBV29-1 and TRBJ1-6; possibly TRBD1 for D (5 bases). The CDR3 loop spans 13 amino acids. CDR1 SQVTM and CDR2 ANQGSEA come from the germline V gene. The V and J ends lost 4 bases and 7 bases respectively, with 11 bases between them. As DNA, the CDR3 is TGCAGCGTTGTGGGGGGGGTAAATTCACCCCTCCACTTT. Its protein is CSVVGGVNSPLHF.

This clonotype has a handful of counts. The CDR3 is CASQVGGALNTEAFF. The CDR3 DNA reads as TGTGCCTCACAAGTCGGGGGGGCTCTGAACACTGAAGCTTTCTTT. The V gene is TRBV10-3, the J gene TRBJ1-1; D perhaps matches TRBD1 (6 bases). The CDR3 has 15 residues. The V gene lost 11 bases and the J gene lost 0 bases, with 19 bases spanning the gap. The germline gives CDR1 ENHRY, CDR2 SYGVKD.

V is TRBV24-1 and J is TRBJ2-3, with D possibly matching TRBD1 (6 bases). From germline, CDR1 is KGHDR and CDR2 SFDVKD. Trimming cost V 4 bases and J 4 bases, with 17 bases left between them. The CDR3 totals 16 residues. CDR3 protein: CATSDPQGMVADTQYF. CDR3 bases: TGTGCCACCAGTGACCCCCAGGGGATGGTTGCAGATACGCAGTATTTT.

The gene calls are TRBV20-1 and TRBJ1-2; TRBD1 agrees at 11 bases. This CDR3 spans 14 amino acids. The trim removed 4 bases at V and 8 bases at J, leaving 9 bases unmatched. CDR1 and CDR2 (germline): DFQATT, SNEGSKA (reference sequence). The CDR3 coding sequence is TGCAGTGCTACGGAGGACAGGGGGCCTAGGGGCTACACCTTC. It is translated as CSATEDRGPRGYTF.